The 3 T cell receptor beta chains listed next were all sequenced from one sample in a study of control samples from healthy donors and cancer patients. Some clones are missing from TCRdb's copy, which holds only in-frame ones; the method was immunoSEQ multiplex PCR. Of a few hundred thousand clones listed, around 90% were seen once; the top ten hold 5% to 7%. Material for sequencing was PBMCs. All receptors derive from a man aged 40-49 years with head and neck cancer.

The chain employs TRBV6-5 and TRBJ2-1; 10 nucleotides align to TRBD1. The germline V gene has CDR1 MNHEY and CDR2 SVGAGI. V lost 6 bases, J lost 7 bases, and 9 bases stayed unmatched. The CDR3 totals 15 residues. The CDR3 bases are TGTGCCAGCAGCCCCCGTAGGACAGGGGGGAATGAGCAGTTCTTC. This gives the protein CASSPRRTGGNEQFF.

The chain carries TRBV6-1 and TRBJ2-2, with 8 bases fitting TRBD1. The CDR3 extends over 17 amino acids. V trimming: 4 bases; J trimming: 3 bases; junction bases outside the gene matches: 10. The germline V gene has CDR1 MNHNS and CDR2 SASEGT. DNA of the CDR3: TGTGCCAGCAGTGCTCTTACTACAGGGGGATACACCGGGGAGCTGTTTTTT. It translates to CASSALTTGGYTGELFF.

The gene calls are TRBV6-6 and TRBJ2-3, with D possibly being TRBD2 (5 bases). Trimming left V 7 bases short and J 0 bases short, with 14 bases between. Germline assignment: CDR1 MNHNY and CDR2 SVGAGI (reference sequence). This CDR3 comprises 15 residues. CDR3 nucleotide sequence: TGTGCCAGCACCGACGACGGGGTTAGCACAGATACGCAGTATTTT. It translates to CASTDDGVSTDTQYF.